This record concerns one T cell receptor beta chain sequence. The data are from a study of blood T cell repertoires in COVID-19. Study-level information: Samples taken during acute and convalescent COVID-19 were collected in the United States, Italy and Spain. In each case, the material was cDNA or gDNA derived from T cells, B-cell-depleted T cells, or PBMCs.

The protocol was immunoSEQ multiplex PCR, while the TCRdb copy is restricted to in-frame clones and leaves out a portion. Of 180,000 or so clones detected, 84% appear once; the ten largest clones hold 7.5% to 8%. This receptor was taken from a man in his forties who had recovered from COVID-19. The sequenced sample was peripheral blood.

The CDR3 coding sequence is TGTGCCAGTAGTACCAACGGGAGAGACTCCTACGAGCAGTACTTC. Its protein product is CASSTNGRDSYEQYF. This chain joins TRBV19 and TRBJ2-7; D is perhaps TRBD2 (6 bases). Germline V gene lookup returns CDR1 LNHDA and CDR2 SQIVND (reference sequence). The ends were cut back, 4 bases at V and 0 bases at J, with 13 bases in the middle. This CDR3 contains 15 residues.